Below, 6 T cell receptor beta chains from the same sample are listed, as sequenced in a study of T cells after yellow fever vaccination. A single record per CDR3 protein comes from TCRdb applying MiXCR to the 5' RACE reads. The sample carries a few hundred thousand distinct CDR3 sequences, around 8.1% recorded once. Sample: PBMCs, taken about 49 days after the first yellow fever vaccination. The origin of the receptors is a man aged 18 to 29 who received the YFV17D yellow fever vaccine.

This clonotype showed up just a few times. The rearrangement links TRBV15 to TRBJ1-2; D remains ambiguous. Germline-derived CDR1 and CDR2 are LNHNV and YYDKDF (reference sequence). V was clipped by 9 bases and J by 5 bases, with 13 bases between them. The CDR3 has 12 amino acids. The CDR3 DNA is TGTGCCACAGGTTCCCGGGGTTATGGCTACACCTTC. Amino acids: CATGSRGYGYTF.

A few counts support this clonotype. This chain joins TRBV20-1 and TRBJ2-1; D unresolved. Looked up from germline, CDR1 is DFQATT and CDR2 is SNEGSKA (reference sequence). Trimming left V 0 bases short and J 7 bases short, with 13 bases between. The CDR3 length is 14 residues. CDR3 sequence reads: CSARDRRGENEQFF. The CDR3 coding sequence is TGCAGTGCTAGAGATCGCAGAGGTGAGAATGAGCAGTTCTTC.

This clonotype came up many times. The chain couples TRBV4-1 to TRBJ2-2, with D tentatively TRBD2 (5 bases). The germline V gene has CDR1 MGHRA and CDR2 YSYEKL. The CDR3 loop spans 16 amino acids. Trimming pared 8 bases from V and 1 base from J, leaving 17 bases between. CDR3 in amino acids: CASSERLTMNTGELFF. The CDR3 region has the DNA TGCGCCAGCTCTGAGCGCTTGACTATGAACACCGGGGAGCTGTTTTTT.

With respect to this clonotype: This may arise from a read error, as a much more abundant clone is one base away. This rearrangement joins TRBV5-1 to TRBJ2-1; no reliable D call. Germline assignment: CDR1 SGHRS and CDR2 YFSETQ. The CDR3 has 11 amino acids. The CDR3 bases are TGCGCCAGCAGCGCCAGCAATAAGCAGTTCTTC. This codes for CASSASNKQFF.

The V gene is TRBV19, the J gene TRBJ1-2; D unresolved. The V end was cut by 8 bases, the J end by 2 bases, with 15 bases between. Germline values: CDR1 LNHDA, CDR2 SQIVND (reference sequence). The CDR3 runs to 14 residues. CDR3: CASGRISMNYGYTF. The CDR3 DNA is TGTGCCAGTGGAAGAATAAGTATGAACTATGGCTACACCTTC.

The chain employs TRBV9 and TRBJ2-3; either TRBD1 or TRBD2 may supply D (5 bases each). The V and J ends lost 0 bases and 6 bases respectively, with 8 bases between them. The CDR3 runs to 13 residues. Germline CDR1 reads SGDLS; CDR2 reads YYNGEE. The CDR3 protein is CASSVGGSDTQYF. Here the CDR3 DNA reads TGTGCCAGCAGCGTAGGGGGGAGTGATACGCAGTATTTT.